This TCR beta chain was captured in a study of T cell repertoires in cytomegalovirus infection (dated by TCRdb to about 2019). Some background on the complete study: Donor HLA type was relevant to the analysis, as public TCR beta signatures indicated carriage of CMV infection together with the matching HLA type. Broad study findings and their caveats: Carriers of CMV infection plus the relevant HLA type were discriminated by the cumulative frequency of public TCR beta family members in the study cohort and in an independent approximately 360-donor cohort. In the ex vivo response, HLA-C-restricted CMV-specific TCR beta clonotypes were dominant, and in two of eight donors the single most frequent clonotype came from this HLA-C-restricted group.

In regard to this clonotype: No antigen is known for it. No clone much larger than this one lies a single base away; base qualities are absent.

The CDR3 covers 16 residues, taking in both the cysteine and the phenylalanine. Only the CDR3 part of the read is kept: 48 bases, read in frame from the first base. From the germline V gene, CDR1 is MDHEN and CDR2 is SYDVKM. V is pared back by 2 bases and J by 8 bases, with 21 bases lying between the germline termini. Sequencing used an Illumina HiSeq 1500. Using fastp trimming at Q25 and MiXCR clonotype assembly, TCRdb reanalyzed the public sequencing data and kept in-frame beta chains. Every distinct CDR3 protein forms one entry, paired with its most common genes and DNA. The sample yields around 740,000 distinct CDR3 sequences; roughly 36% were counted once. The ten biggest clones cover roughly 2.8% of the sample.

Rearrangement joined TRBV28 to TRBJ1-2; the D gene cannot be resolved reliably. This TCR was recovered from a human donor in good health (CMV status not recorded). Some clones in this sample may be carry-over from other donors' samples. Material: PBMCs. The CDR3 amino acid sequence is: CASSLRSTGRARGYTF. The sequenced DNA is TGTGCCAGCAGTTTAAGGAGTACTGGTAGGGCGAGAGGCTACACCTTC.